This T cell receptor beta chain was identified in a study of human T cells and chemical hapten exposure. TCRdb reprocessed the RACE reads via MiXCR and lists one record per CDR3 protein. The sample yields some 350,000 distinct CDR3 sequences, more than 5% seen once. Per the germline V gene, CDR1 is MNHEY and CDR2 is SVGAGI. The CDR3 loop spans 14 amino acids. V lost 6 bases and J lost 4, with 13 bases in between. Specified time point: patch test 2, 6 weeks after DPC sensitization. Treatment described: therapeutic diphenylcyclopropenone sensitization with weekly scalp DPC. Alopecia patients deemed DPC-suitable, aged 18 to 70, excluding pregnancy. This clonotype came up many times.

The starting material was whole blood, obtained in connection with sensitization to the hapten diphenylcyclopropenone (DPC). The source is a woman under 30 with alopecia areata. Some clones in this sample may be carry-over from other donors' samples. The chain links TRBV6-5 to TRBJ1-3; no firm D call. CDR3 bases: TGTGCCAGCAGAACGGGAGACGGAGGAAACACCATATATTTT. It translates to CASRTGDGGNTIYF.